This T cell receptor beta chain was retrieved from a study of T-cell reconstitution after alpha-beta-depleted transplantation in children. Study-level findings and limits: The origin of alpha-beta T cells about two months after transplant was reportedly several hundred expanded graft clones. One year after transplant, T-cell counts and diversity came mostly from newly produced T cells.

It was with unique molecular identifiers that the TCRbeta library was prepared. One entry per CDR3 protein results from TCRdb running MiXCR on the PCR reads. The sample holds 450,000 to 600,000 distinct CDR3 sequences, 10% to 15% seen once. A note on this clonotype: Its antigen is unknown.

The length of the CDR3 is 16 residues. The V gene is TRBV21-1, the J gene TRBJ2-7; TRBD2 is the table's D call, not checked against the DNA. TRBV21-1 is recorded as a pseudogene. Material: PBMCs, mostly from graft donor cells, obtained 360 days after TCRalphabeta/CD19-depleted stem cell transplant. The sequence derives from a male patient aged 10-17 years who had a stem cell transplant for acute myeloid leukemia, so the T cells may come from the graft donor. The CDR3 spells CASSLSGGQEFDEQYF. The CDR3 nucleotides read TGTGCCAGCAGCTTGAGCGGGGGGCAAGAGTTCGACGAGCAGTACTTC.